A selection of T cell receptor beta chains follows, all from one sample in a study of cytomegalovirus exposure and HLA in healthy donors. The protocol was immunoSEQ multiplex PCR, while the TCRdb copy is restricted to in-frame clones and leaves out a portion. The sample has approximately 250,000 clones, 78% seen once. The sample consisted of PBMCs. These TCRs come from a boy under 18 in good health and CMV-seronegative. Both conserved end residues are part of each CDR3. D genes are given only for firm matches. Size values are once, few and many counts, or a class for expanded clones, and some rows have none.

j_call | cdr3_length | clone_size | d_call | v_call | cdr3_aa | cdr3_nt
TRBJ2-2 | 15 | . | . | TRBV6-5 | CASRPPRDGTGELFF | TGTGCCAGCAGGCCTCCCCGGGATGGCACCGGGGAGCTGTTTTTT
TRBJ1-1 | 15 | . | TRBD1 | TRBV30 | CAWSPPDRGNTEAFF | TGTGCCTGGAGTCCTCCTGACAGGGGGAACACTGAAGCTTTCTTT
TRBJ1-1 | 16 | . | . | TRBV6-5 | CASSYSIPGRTNEAFF | TGTGCCAGCAGTTACTCGATTCCGGGTCGGACTAATGAAGCTTTCTTT
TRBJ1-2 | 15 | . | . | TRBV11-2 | CASSLGGDPGYGYTF | TGTGCCAGCAGCTTAGGGGGTGATCCGGGATATGGCTACACCTTC
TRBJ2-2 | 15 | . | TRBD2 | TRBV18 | CASSGTSGSTGELFF | TGTGCCAGCTCCGGGACTAGCGGGAGCACCGGGGAGCTGTTTTTT
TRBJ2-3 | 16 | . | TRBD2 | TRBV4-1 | CASSQAGGGLTDTQYF | TGCGCCAGCAGCCAAGCCGGCGGGGGGCTCACAGATACGCAGTATTTT
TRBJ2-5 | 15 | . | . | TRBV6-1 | CASSQGDMYQETQYF | TGTGCCAGCAGCCAAGGGGACATGTACCAAGAGACCCAGTACTTC
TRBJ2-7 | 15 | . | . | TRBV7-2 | CASSLVIRGTYEQYF | TGTGCCAGCAGCTTAGTAATCCGGGGAACCTACGAGCAGTACTTC
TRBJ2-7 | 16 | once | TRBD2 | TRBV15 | CATSRGIGLAVYEQYF | TGTGCCACCAGCAGAGGGATAGGACTAGCGGTTTACGAGCAGTACTTC
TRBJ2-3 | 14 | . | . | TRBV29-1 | CSVDGRVSTDTQYF | TGCAGCGTTGACGGGCGGGTTAGCACAGATACGCAGTATTTT
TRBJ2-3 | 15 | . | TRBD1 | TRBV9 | CASTRTGGGTDTQYF | TGTGCCAGCACCCGGACAGGGGGAGGGACAGATACGCAGTATTTT
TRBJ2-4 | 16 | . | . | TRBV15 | CATSRAPTVAKNIQYF | TGTGCCACCAGCAGAGCCCCGACAGTAGCCAAAAACATTCAGTACTTC
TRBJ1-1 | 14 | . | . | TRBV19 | CASTSLGGGREAFF | TGTGCCAGTACTTCCCTAGGGGGGGGAAGGGAAGCTTTCTTT
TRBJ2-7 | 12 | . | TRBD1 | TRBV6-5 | CASGQGAHEQYF | TGTGCCTCCGGACAGGGGGCGCACGAGCAGTACTTC
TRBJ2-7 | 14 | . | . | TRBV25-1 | CASTPHGAGYEQYF | TGTGCCAGCACTCCTCATGGGGCTGGTTACGAGCAGTACTTC
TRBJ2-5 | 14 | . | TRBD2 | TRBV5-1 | CASSFAGGQETQYF | TGCGCCAGCAGCTTTGCGGGGGGGCAAGAGACCCAGTACTTC
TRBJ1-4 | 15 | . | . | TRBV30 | CAWRTVFRVHEKLFF | TGTGCCTGGAGAACAGTATTCAGGGTACATGAAAAACTGTTTTTT